The rows below give T cell receptor beta chains drawn from one sample of a study of T cell changes during pregnancy in multiple sclerosis. Profiling relied on immunoSEQ multiplex PCR, and the TCRdb table lists in-frame clones only, not all of them. This repertoire shows approximately 88,000 clones, around 93% found once; its top ten account for around 2.2%. Sequenced here: peripheral blood, sampled in the third trimester of pregnancy. These receptor sequences come from a female donor with multiple sclerosis, enrolled in a pregnancy study. Both conserved end residues are part of each CDR3. The order of the fields is clone size, J gene, V gene, D gene, CDR3 protein, CDR3 DNA. D genes are given only for firm matches. Clone size is not always given. Where it is, it says once, few, many or a class for expanded clones.

-,TRBJ2-7,TRBV14,-,CASSAQVPTPRDEQYF,TGTGCCAGCAGCGCTCAGGTCCCCACCCCGCGAGACGAGCAGTACTTC
-,TRBJ2-7,TRBV11-1,TRBD2,CASRGLAGAYEQYF,TGTGCCAGCAGGGGACTAGCGGGAGCCTACGAGCAGTACTTC
-,TRBJ2-1,TRBV10-1,TRBD2,CASSEKDDLAGGPNEQFF,TGCGCCAGCAGTGAGAAGGACGACCTAGCGGGAGGCCCCAATGAGCAGTTCTTC
-,TRBJ2-1,TRBV6-1,-,CASSVINEQFF,TGTGCCAGCAGTGTCATCAATGAGCAGTTCTTC
-,TRBJ2-5,TRBV5-1,-,CASSLEAVYQETQYF,TGCGCCAGCAGCTTGGAGGCGGTGTACCAAGAGACCCAGTACTTC
-,TRBJ2-3,TRBV28,TRBD1,CASSLRTGGTDTQYF,TGTGCCAGCAGTCTTCGGACAGGGGGCACAGATACGCAGTATTTT
-,TRBJ2-4,TRBV18,TRBD1,CASSPESGQKRNIQYF,TGTGCCAGCTCACCAGAATCGGGACAGAAGAGAAACATTCAGTACTTC
-,TRBJ2-5,TRBV6-6,TRBD2,CASSYRASGAQETQYF,TGTGCCAGCAGTTACAGGGCTAGCGGGGCCCAAGAGACCCAGTACTTC
-,TRBJ2-7,TRBV9,TRBD2,CASSVALAGREQYF,TGTGCCAGCAGCGTAGCCCTAGCGGGAAGGGAGCAGTACTTC
-,TRBJ2-4,TRBV23-1,-,CASSQNLQQLAKNIQYF,TGCGCCAGCAGTCAAAACCTTCAACAGCTAGCCAAAAACATTCAGTACTTC
-,TRBJ2-1,TRBV25-1,-,CAARGIYNEQFF,TGTGCTGCCCGGGGGATCTACAATGAGCAGTTCTTC
-,TRBJ2-7,TRBV27,TRBD2,CASRLGLAASYEQYF,TGTGCCAGCAGACTGGGACTAGCGGCCTCCTACGAGCAGTACTTC
-,TRBJ1-1,TRBV19,TRBD1,CASSITGGERRAFF,TGTGCCAGTAGTATAACAGGGGGCGAGAGGAGGGCTTTCTTT
-,TRBJ2-5,TRBV19,TRBD1,CASSARGETQYF,TGTGCCAGTAGTGCCAGGGGGGAGACCCAGTACTTC
-,TRBJ1-2,TRBV7-7,TRBD1,CASSLGDRGYGYTF,TGTGCTAGCAGCTTAGGGGACAGGGGATATGGCTACACCTTC
-,TRBJ1-1,TRBV5-4,TRBD1,CASSLEPRDRNTEAFF,TGTGCCAGCAGCTTGGAGCCCCGGGACAGGAACACTGAAGCTTTCTTT
-,TRBJ1-2,TRBV27,-,CASSLWGGAGYGYTF,TGTGCCAGCAGTTTATGGGGGGGCGCGGGCTATGGCTACACCTTC
-,TRBJ2-7,TRBV19,-,CASSYNGGYEQYF,TGTGCCAGTAGCTACAACGGGGGCTACGAGCAGTACTTC
-,TRBJ2-7,TRBV25-1,-,CASSTRGEQYF,TGTGCCAGCAGTACCCGGGGCGAGCAGTACTTC
-,TRBJ1-1,TRBV27,TRBD1,CASSSVRTGGGNTEAFF,TGTGCCAGCAGTTCCGTTAGGACAGGGGGCGGAAACACTGAAGCTTTCTTT
once,TRBJ2-1,TRBV4-2,TRBD2,CASSPSSGPYNEQFF,TGTGCCAGCAGCCCCTCTAGCGGGCCCTACAATGAGCAGTTCTTC
-,TRBJ2-1,TRBV5-1,TRBD2,CASSFGTSGTRYNEQFF,TGCGCCAGCAGCTTCGGGACTAGCGGAACCCGTTACAATGAGCAGTTCTTC
-,TRBJ2-7,TRBV5-1,TRBD2,CASSPGLAGLYEQYF,TGCGCCAGCAGCCCTGGACTAGCGGGACTCTACGAGCAGTACTTC
-,TRBJ2-7,TRBV7-8,TRBD2,CASSFWRVGLAGGGGEQYF,TGTGCCAGCAGCTTCTGGCGGGTTGGACTAGCGGGAGGCGGGGGGGAGCAGTACTTC
-,TRBJ2-1,TRBV11-3,-,CASSLMGAGSGNEQFF,TGTGCCAGCAGCCTCATGGGGGCAGGGAGCGGCAATGAGCAGTTCTTC
-,TRBJ2-3,TRBV6-5,-,CASIRGDTQYF,TGTGCCAGCATTAGGGGAGATACGCAGTATTTT
-,TRBJ1-5,TRBV2,TRBD1,CASSDDRVGNQPQHF,TGTGCCAGCAGTGATGACAGGGTCGGCAATCAGCCCCAGCATTTT
-,TRBJ2-7,TRBV18,-,CASSPRLTADEQYF,TGTGCCAGCTCACCACGACTTACGGCGGACGAGCAGTACTTC
-,TRBJ2-3,TRBV6-5,TRBD2,CASSYSGGGPTDTQYF,TGTGCCAGCAGTTACTCGGGGGGAGGGCCCACAGATACGCAGTATTTT
-,TRBJ2-5,TRBV7-9,TRBD1,CASSPLQGGQETQYF,TGTGCCAGCAGCCCCCTACAGGGGGGCCAAGAGACCCAGTACTTC
-,TRBJ2-1,TRBV10-3,TRBD2,CAISPSGSYNEQFF,TGTGCCATCAGCCCTAGCGGATCCTACAATGAGCAGTTCTTC
-,TRBJ1-2,TRBV19,-,CASSIEQGDYGYTF,TGTGCCAGTAGTATAGAACAGGGTGACTATGGCTACACCTTC
-,TRBJ2-2,TRBV11-2,TRBD1,CASSPTGAHTGELFF,TGTGCCAGCAGCCCAACAGGGGCGCACACCGGGGAGCTGTTTTTT
-,TRBJ2-7,TRBV9,-,CASSDTGYEQYF,TGTGCCAGCAGCGACACGGGTTACGAGCAGTACTTC
-,TRBJ2-7,TRBV5-4,TRBD2,CASSVGLAVKSSYEQYF,TGTGCCAGCAGCGTGGGGCTAGCGGTAAAGAGCTCCTACGAGCAGTACTTC
-,TRBJ2-5,TRBV29-1,TRBD1,CSGAVGTERGTQYF,TGCAGCGGGGCGGTTGGGACAGAGAGAGGGACCCAGTACTTC
once,TRBJ2-7,TRBV7-9,TRBD2,CASSFPEGTSGTHEQYF,TGTGCCAGCAGCTTCCCAGAAGGGACTAGCGGGACCCACGAGCAGTACTTC
few,TRBJ2-5,TRBV5-4,-,CASSWDGTRQETQYF,TGTGCCAGCAGCTGGGACGGGACTCGACAAGAGACCCAGTACTTC
-,TRBJ1-1,TRBV27,-,CASSLQGLYTEAFF,TGTGCCAGCAGCTTACAGGGATTATACACTGAAGCTTTCTTT
-,TRBJ1-4,TRBV28,-,CASRYTGLANEKLFF,TGTGCCAGCAGATATACAGGGCTTGCTAATGAAAAACTGTTTTTT
-,TRBJ1-2,TRBV27,TRBD1,CASSSSFPRDRDMFNYGYTF,TGTGCCAGCAGTTCCTCATTCCCTCGGGACAGGGACATGTTTAACTATGGCTACACCTTC
-,TRBJ1-1,TRBV2,-,CASSLRRLTEAFF,TGTGCCAGCAGTCTTAGGCGGCTAACTGAAGCTTTCTTT
-,TRBJ2-7,TRBV7-9,TRBD2,CASSSGTSHYEQYF,TGTGCCAGCAGCTCCGGGACTAGTCACTACGAGCAGTACTTC
-,TRBJ1-5,TRBV27,-,CASSSIDSLNQPQHF,TGTGCCAGCAGTTCAATCGACAGCTTAAATCAGCCCCAGCATTTT
-,TRBJ2-7,TRBV6-1,-,CASSFRDTSYEQYF,TGTGCCAGCAGTTTTCGGGACACCTCCTACGAGCAGTACTTC
-,TRBJ1-4,TRBV9,TRBD1,CASSVATGGTGGATNEKLFF,TGTGCCAGCAGCGTAGCTACTGGGGGGACAGGGGGCGCAACTAATGAAAAACTGTTTTTT
-,TRBJ2-4,TRBV19,-,CASSPESGRLAKNIQYF,TGTGCCAGTAGTCCTGAATCGGGGAGGTTAGCCAAAAACATTCAGTACTTC
-,TRBJ1-1,TRBV25-1,-,CASSRGNTEAFF,TGTGCCAGTAGTAGAGGGAACACTGAAGCTTTCTTT
-,TRBJ1-5,TRBV28,TRBD1,CASRATGGNQPQHF,TGTGCCAGCAGGGCGACAGGGGGCAATCAGCCCCAGCATTTT
-,TRBJ1-3,TRBV28,-,CASSIQHPIGNTIYF,TGTGCCAGCAGTATCCAACACCCGATCGGAAACACCATATATTTT
once,TRBJ1-1,TRBV7-2,-,CASSRRNEAFF,TGTGCCAGCAGCCGGAGGAATGAAGCTTTCTTT
-,TRBJ1-1,TRBV2,-,CASSGDGNTEAFF,TGTGCCAGCAGTGGCGATGGGAACACTGAAGCTTTCTTT
-,TRBJ2-5,TRBV11-2,-,CASSLGPRETQYF,TGTGCCAGCAGCTTAGGCCCTAGAGAGACCCAGTACTTC
-,TRBJ2-3,TRBV27,-,CASSLFLGLGSTDTQYF,TGTGCCAGCAGTTTATTTCTAGGACTTGGGTCCACAGATACGCAGTATTTT
-,TRBJ2-2,TRBV29-1,TRBD2,CSVVPTSASNTGELFF,TGCAGCGTTGTCCCGACTAGCGCCTCGAACACCGGGGAGCTGTTTTTT